This TCR beta chain was retrieved from a study of blood T cell repertoires in COVID-19. Study-wide context: Whether acute or convalescent, the COVID-19 samples came from the United States, Italy and Spain.

The sample holds one count of this clone. The data were produced by immunoSEQ multiplex PCR, yet TCRdb's version contains in-frame clones alone and is incomplete. Here the sample spans approximately 150,000 clones, roughly nine tenths being singletons. This CDR3 is 12 amino acids long. Germline V gene data show CDR1 as MNHNY and CDR2 as SVGAGI (reference sequence). Trimming took off 6 bases at V and 6 bases at J, with 12 bases between the two ends. The specimen was peripheral blood. The receptor was isolated from a man aged 55 to 70 with active or convalescent COVID-19. The rearrangement joins TRBV6-6 to TRBJ2-7; D gene ambiguous. The CDR3 is CASSMPTGEQYF. CDR3 nucleotides: TGTGCCAGCAGCATGCCGACGGGCGAGCAGTACTTC.